Shown below are 23 T cell receptor beta chains from a single sample sequenced in a study of blood T cell repertoires in COVID-19. Profiling relied on immunoSEQ multiplex PCR, and the TCRdb table lists in-frame clones only, not all of them. The table has under 200,000 clones, more than 70% seen once. The sequencing input was peripheral blood. Every receptor here comes from a man aged 18-30 years with active or convalescent COVID-19.

The chain has TRBV4-1 and TRBJ2-7, with D possibly being TRBD1 (5 bases). The V end was cut by 5 bases, the J end by 2 bases, with 16 bases between. The length of the CDR3 is 15 residues. Germline loops: CDR1 MGHRA, CDR2 YSYEKL. Here the CDR3 reads CASSLQSDKPYEQYF. CDR3 coding DNA: TGCGCCAGCAGCTTACAATCGGACAAGCCCTACGAGCAGTACTTC.

The chain links TRBV6-5 to TRBJ1-2; D may be TRBD1 (5 bases). The germline V gene encodes CDR1 MNHEY and CDR2 SVGAGI. The V gene lost 5 bases and the J gene lost 9 bases, with 16 bases spanning the gap. The CDR3 spans 13 residues. CDR3 DNA: TGTGCCAGCAGTCGTCAGGGTTCCTGGAGCTACACCTTC. This gives the protein CASSRQGSWSYTF.

The chain has TRBV5-8 and TRBJ1-2; tentative D call: TRBD1 (5 bases). The CDR3 extends over 13 amino acids. Trimming took off 2 bases at V and 8 bases at J, with 13 bases between the two ends. CDR1 is SGHTS and CDR2 is YDEGEE in the germline V gene. The CDR3 sequence is CASSFLMGPGYTF. CDR3 in DNA: TGTGCCAGCAGCTTCCTGATGGGGCCCGGCTACACCTTC.

The chain carries TRBV7-3 and TRBJ2-1; D uncertain. The length of the CDR3 is 13 residues. From germline, CDR1 is SGHTA and CDR2 FQGTGA. With 5 bases removed from V and 2 bases from J, the gap between germline ends came to 7 bases. The chain's CDR3 is CASSPPPYNEQFF. In DNA, the CDR3 is TGTGCCAGCAGCCCTCCCCCCTACAATGAGCAGTTCTTC.

The rearrangement joins TRBV7-2 to TRBJ2-2; tentative D call: TRBD1 (5 bases). CDR3 length equals 12 residues. Germline values: CDR1 SGHTA, CDR2 FQGNSA. The V end lost 6 bases, the J end lost 7 bases, and 9 bases lay between the germline ends. In DNA, the CDR3 is TGTGCCAGCAGTCCAGGGTTCGGGGAGCTGTTTTTT. It yields the protein CASSPGFGELFF.

The chain carries TRBV19 and TRBJ1-2; 7 positions agree with TRBD1. Germline-derived CDR1 and CDR2 are LNHDA and SQIVND (reference sequence). V was pared by 6 bases and J by 8 bases, with 9 bases of the junction left unmatched. The CDR3 extends over 13 amino acids. CDR3 sequence: CASSLDRVGGYTF. As DNA, the CDR3 is TGTGCCAGTAGCCTAGACAGGGTTGGCGGCTACACCTTC. The variable domain in full, with the rest retrieved from reference TRBV19 and TRBJ1-2, is DGGITQSPKYLFRKEGQNVTLSCEQNLNHDAMYWYRQDPGQGLRLIYYSQIVNDFQKGDIAEGYSVSREKKESFPLTVTSAQKNPTAFYLCASSLDRVGGYTFGSGTRLTVV.

This clone was recorded once. The chain is built from TRBV28 and TRBJ2-3, with 9 bases aligning to TRBD2. This CDR3 contains 18 residues. Germline V CDR1 and CDR2: MDHEN, SYDVKM. V lost 1 base and J lost 6; bases outside the gene matches: 14. CDR3 nucleotide sequence: TGTGCCAGCAGTTTATTGGAATGGGTGACTAGCGGCCTCGATACGCAGTATTTT. This translates into CASSLLEWVTSGLDTQYF.

The chain links TRBV5-4 to TRBJ1-6, with TRBD1 identical over 8 bases. The CDR3 is 17 amino acids. J was trimmed by 10 bases and V by 4 bases; bases with no gene match: 16. Per germline, CDR1 SGHNT and CDR2 YYREEE (reference sequence). CDR3 sequence reads: CASSDRTGRSLLSPLHF. The CDR3 nucleotides read TGTGCCAGCAGCGACCGGACAGGGAGATCGTTGTTGTCACCCCTCCACTTT.

V is TRBV2 and J is TRBJ1-4, with 11 bases identical to TRBD1. CDR3 size: 17 residues. Per the germline V gene, CDR1 is SNHLY and CDR2 is FYNNEI. J lost 0 bases, V lost 3 bases, and 3 bases had no gene match. CDR3 nucleotide sequence: TGTGCCAGCAGTGATTTGGGACAGGGGGCAACTAATGAAAAACTGTTTTTT. This sequence encodes CASSDLGQGATNEKLFF.

This rearrangement joins TRBV9 to TRBJ2-1, with 7 bases matching TRBD2. The CDR3 has 15 residues. The V gene end was trimmed by 3 bases and the J gene end by 5 bases; junction bases not matched to a gene: 8. Germline V CDR1 and CDR2: SGDLS, YYNGEE. CDR3 loop: CASSETGGTNNEQFF. For the CDR3, the DNA is TGTGCCAGCAGCGAAACGGGGGGAACCAACAATGAGCAGTTCTTC.

The V gene is TRBV2, the J gene TRBJ1-1; D may be TRBD1 (5 bases). Trimming left V 4 bases short and J 3 bases short, with 15 bases between. Germline assignment: CDR1 SNHLY and CDR2 FYNNEI. This CDR3 has 15 residues. This CDR3 is CASSVMRGKDTEAFF. Here the CDR3 DNA reads TGTGCCAGCAGTGTCATGCGGGGGAAGGACACTGAAGCTTTCTTT.

Only a few counts were recorded for this clone. The chain joins TRBV5-1 to TRBJ1-1; 7 bases are shared with TRBD1. Germline CDR1 SGHRS, CDR2 YFSETQ. The CDR3 spans 14 residues. The V gene end was trimmed by 0 bases and the J gene end by 6 bases; junction bases not matched to a gene: 5. Here the CDR3 reads CASSLAGGTAEAFF. For the CDR3, the DNA is TGCGCCAGCAGCTTGGCTGGGGGGACAGCTGAAGCTTTCTTT.

The chain is built from TRBV18 and TRBJ2-2; 8 bases map to TRBD1. After removal of 6 bases from V and 1 base from J, the junction contained 4 bases not matched to a gene. CDR3 length: 15 amino acids. Germline CDR1 reads KGHSH; CDR2 reads LQKENI. Here the CDR3 DNA reads TGTGCCAGCTCCTGGACAGGGCAGAACACCGGGGAGCTGTTTTTT. Amino acid sequence: CASSWTGQNTGELFF. Based on the CDR3 plus reference TRBV18 and TRBJ2-2, the full variable domain is NAGVMQNPRHLVRRRGQEARLRCSPMKGHSHVYWYRQLPEEGLKFMVYLQKENIIDESGMPKERFSAEFPKEGPSILRIQQVVRGDSAAYFCASSWTGQNTGELFFGEGSRLTVL.

Of note for this clone: The sample contains more than one DNA sequence encoding this CDR3. Here the CDR3 DNA reads TGTGCCAGCAGCAGGGGACCATACAATGAGCAGTTCTTC. Its protein product is CASSRGPYNEQFF. V and J are TRBV6-5 and TRBJ2-1, with D perhaps matching TRBD1 (6 bases). The germline V gene has CDR1 MNHEY and CDR2 SVGAGI. V gave up 6 bases and J gave up 4 bases, with 10 bases separating them. The CDR3 has 13 amino acids.

The V call is TRBV10-3, the J call TRBJ2-2, with TRBD1 identical over 9 bases. The CDR3 is 17 amino acids. The ends lost 2 bases at V and 1 base at J; junction bases unmatched: 5. Germline loops: CDR1 ENHRY, CDR2 SYGVKD. CDR3 in DNA: TGTGCCATCAGTGAGGCTGGGACAGGGCGGAACACCGGGGAGCTGTTTTTT. The encoded protein is CAISEAGTGRNTGELFF.

In its sample, this clone was seen a few times. CDR3 bases: TGTGCCAGCAGCGTTCGAGGGGGTACTGGAAACACCATATATTTT. This codes for CASSVRGGTGNTIYF. The V gene is TRBV9, the J gene TRBJ1-3; a weak D match, TRBD1 (6 bases). CDR1 and CDR2 from the germline V gene are SGDLS and YYNGEE. The CDR3 is 15 amino acids. The V gene lost 2 bases and the J gene lost 2 bases, with 11 bases spanning the gap.

CDR3 region: CAWKDRDEQFF. The DNA for the CDR3 is TGTGCCTGGAAAGACAGGGATGAGCAGTTCTTC. The V and J genes are TRBV30 and TRBJ2-1; 7 nucleotides agree with TRBD1. The CDR3 totals 11 residues. Germline CDR1 GTSNPN, CDR2 SVGIG (reference sequence). Trimming at V came to 4 bases and at J to 8 bases, leaving 2 bases not matched to a gene.

The chain has TRBV4-1 and TRBJ1-1; TRBD1 matches at 8 bases. With 5 bases clipped from V and 8 bases from J, the junction kept 13 bases outside the gene matches. This CDR3 comprises 15 residues. From germline, CDR1 is MGHRA and CDR2 YSYEKL. The DNA of the CDR3 is TGCGCCAGCAGCTTAAGCACAGACAGGGGTAGAGAAGCTTTCTTT. It specifies CASSLSTDRGREAFF.

The chain couples TRBV3-1 (or the pseudogene TRBV3-2) to TRBJ2-7; 7 nucleotides agree with TRBD1. The CDR3 covers 14 residues. From germline, CDR1 is LGHDT and CDR2 YNNKEL (reference sequence). J was trimmed by 6 bases and V by 0 bases; bases with no gene match: 5. In nucleotides, the CDR3 is TGTGCCAGCAGCCAAGATCGGACAGGAAGCGAGCAGTACTTC. Its translation: CASSQDRTGSEQYF.

The chain's CDR3 is CAWSARTGWFEKLFF. The CDR3 region has the DNA TGTGCCTGGAGTGCGAGGACAGGGTGGTTTGAAAAACTGTTTTTT. The chain links TRBV30 to TRBJ1-4; 8 nucleotides line up with TRBD1. The trim removed 1 base at V and 7 bases at J, leaving 8 bases unmatched. Germline V gene lookup returns CDR1 GTSNPN and CDR2 SVGIG (reference sequence). The CDR3 is 15 amino acids.

The chain links TRBV5-5 to TRBJ1-3; D gene ambiguous. Germline assignment: CDR1 SGHKS and CDR2 YYEKEE (reference sequence). The CDR3 runs 15 residues. V lost 0 bases to trimming and J lost 0 bases, with 7 bases between them. CDR3 nucleotide sequence: TGTGCCAGCAGCTTGGGCAGATACTCTGGAAACACCATATATTTT. Amino acids: CASSLGRYSGNTIYF.

The V and J genes are TRBV21-1 and TRBJ2-7; no check of the table's D call, TRBD1, against the DNA was made. TRBV21-1 has pseudogene status. This CDR3 is 13 amino acids long. The CDR3: CASSKDTRYEQYF. DNA for the CDR3: TGTGCCAGCAGCAAAGATACCAGGTACGAGCAGTACTTC.

This clone was seen a single time. The V call is TRBV4-1, the J call TRBJ1-5; D is perhaps TRBD1 (6 bases). The germline V and J ends were trimmed by 4 bases and 2 bases, with 9 bases remaining between them. Looked up from germline, CDR1 is MGHRA and CDR2 is YSYEKL. The CDR3 extends over 14 amino acids. The DNA of the CDR3 is TGCGCCAGCAGCCGGCAGGGGCGCAATCAGCCCCAGCATTTT. It translates to CASSRQGRNQPQHF.